Listed here is a single T cell receptor (beta chain). In this sample, this clonotype turned up a few times. It lacks a known antigen. Per-base qualities were not stored, and no clone one base away is much larger. Taken from cysteine to phenylalanine, the CDR3 has 15 residues. Kept here is only the CDR3 DNA, which spans 45 bases and is read in frame from base 1. CDR1 and CDR2 were assigned from the germline V gene (reference sequence) as SGHNT and YYREEE. Trimming removed 3 bases from V and 0 bases from J, leaving 12 bases between the germline ends. These data originate in a study of response to subunit inactivated influenza vaccine (dated by TCRdb to 2017 to 2018). About the full investigation: The study used deep quantitative T cell receptor repertoire profiling to track responses to a trivalent subunit inactivated influenza vaccine.

Libraries were constructed by RT-PCR. For sequencing, an Illumina HiSeq 2500 was employed. Using fastp trimming at Q25 and MiXCR clonotype assembly, TCRdb reanalyzed the public sequencing data and kept in-frame beta chains. When rows share a CDR3 protein, they turn into one entry using the most common DNA and genes. This sample is represented by 290,000 or so distinct CDR3 sequences; roughly 20% of them were singletons. Jointly, the top ten make up approximately 10% of the sample. Beyond this particular receptor, the publication reports: The authors suggested that each seasonal influenza vaccination may recruit only a limited number of new T cells.

Here the sequenced sample was PBMCs from blood, taken less than 22 months after vaccination. Recombination linked TRBV5-4 to TRBJ1-1; a weak D assignment points to TRBD1 (5 bases agree). The sequence came from a man aged 45 to 70 who received an inactivated influenza vaccine. Donor details come from another sample of the same person, matched by shared clones. The CDR3 has the sequence CASSSPRGLNTEAFF. The bases read TGTGCCAGCAGCTCCCCGCGGGGACTGAACACTGAAGCTTTCTTT.